The sample holds one count of the clone carrying this T cell receptor beta chain. Antigen unknown. The data originate from a study of immune evolution from preneoplasia to lung adenocarcinoma. Findings and limits, study-wide: Normal lung had the highest top T cell clone frequencies. Later-stage lesions appeared to have more T cells, more diversity, less clonality.

CDR3 length: 13 amino acids. V was clipped by 4 bases and J by 0 bases, with 7 bases between them. CDR1 and CDR2 from the germline V gene are SGHNT and YYREEE (reference sequence). Sequencing used immunoSEQ multiplex PCR; TCRdb keeps in-frame clones, though not all of them. This table holds under 10,000 clones, more than 70% found once. Patient tissue came from resections in Japan or China, 2014–2017. This sequence originates from a person aged 55-79 years with lung adenocarcinoma. The sample was FFPE adjacent normal lung tissue. The chain uses TRBV5-4 and TRBJ1-2; D not certain. This CDR3 reads CASSRATNYGYTF. In DNA, the CDR3 is TGTGCCAGCAGCCGGGCCACTAACTATGGCTACACCTTC.